Below, 15 T cell receptor beta chains from the same sample are listed, as sequenced in a study of TIL therapy for anti-PD-1-resistant metastatic lung cancer. Time point given: pre-treatment sample, taken before nivolumab and TIL therapy. The libraries were made with immunoSEQ v3. Using immunoSEQ multiplex PCR, the repertoire was profiled, and TCRdb retains in-frame clones only, with some absent. The sample lists some 32,000 clones, around three quarters occurring once. The sequencing used blood, collected at baseline. These receptor sequences come from a woman between 25 and 85 years old with non-small cell lung cancer.

The chain links TRBV5-1 to TRBJ1-3, with a possible D match to TRBD1 (5 bases). The CDR3 has 17 amino acids. CDR1 and CDR2 (germline): SGHRS, YFSETQ. V was shortened by 0 bases and J by 0 bases, with 13 bases between the two germline ends. CDR3 nucleotide sequence: TGCGCCAGCAGCTTGGACGGGACCGCTTACTCTGGAAACACCATATATTTT. Amino acids: CASSLDGTAYSGNTIYF.

This clone has a handful of counts. CDR3 in amino acids: CASSRTERNTIYF. Here the CDR3 DNA reads TGTGCCAGCAGTCGGACAGAGAGAAACACCATATATTTT. The V and J genes are TRBV6-5 and TRBJ1-3; a weak D match, TRBD1 (6 bases). The CDR3 sequence is 13 residues long. Trimming removed 5 bases from V and 5 bases from J, with 10 bases in between. From germline, CDR1 is MNHEY and CDR2 SVGAGI.

The rearrangement uses TRBV5-4 and TRBJ2-1; D call uncertain. Germline assignment: CDR1 SGHNT and CDR2 YYREEE (reference sequence). The CDR3 is 12 residues long. V lost 1 base to trimming and J lost 5 bases, with 4 bases between them. Written as DNA, the CDR3 is TGTGCCAGCAGCTTGAGAGACAATGAGCAGTTCTTC. Translated: CASSLRDNEQFF.

The rearrangement uses TRBV28 and TRBJ2-7, with 7 bases matching TRBD1. The CDR3 length is 15 residues. The V segment lost 6 bases and the J segment 3 bases; nucleotides outside the gene matches: 11. Per germline, CDR1 MDHEN and CDR2 SYDVKM. DNA for the CDR3: TGTGCCAGCAGCCAGCCGACAGGGCAAGTCTACGAGCAGTACTTC. Its protein product is CASSQPTGQVYEQYF.

This clone is a singleton in its sample. The chain employs TRBV5-1 and TRBJ2-7; weak D call: TRBD1 (5 bases). This CDR3 has 14 residues. With 4 bases removed from V and 0 bases from J, the gap between germline ends came to 11 bases. In germline, CDR1 is SGHRS, CDR2 YFSETQ. The CDR3 loop is CASSVSGASYEQYF. CDR3 in DNA: TGCGCCAGCAGCGTCAGTGGGGCCTCCTACGAGCAGTACTTC.

CDR3 sequence (DNA): TGTGCCAGCAGCCAAGATGGCCGGGCCGGGGCCGAGCAGTACTTC. Protein sequence: CASSQDGRAGAEQYF. This rearrangement joins TRBV14 to TRBJ2-7; possibly TRBD1 or TRBD2 for D (5 bases each). CDR3 length: 15 amino acids. Per germline, CDR1 SGHDN and CDR2 FVKESK. V was cut by 0 bases and J by 6 bases, with 15 bases left in between. Together with reference TRBV14 and TRBJ2-7, the CDR3 gives the full variable domain: EAGVTQFPSHSVIEKGQTVTLRCDPISGHDNLYWYRRVMGKEIKFLLHFVKESKQDESGMPNNRFLAERTGGTYSTLKVQPAELEDSGVYFCASSQDGRAGAEQYFGPGTRLTVT.

V usage is TRBV6-5 and J usage is TRBJ2-7; 7 bases match TRBD2. The CDR3 is 14 residues long. Unmatched junction bases numbered 9, after V lost 0 bases and J lost 10 bases. Germline-derived CDR1 and CDR2 are MNHEY and SVGAGI. CDR3 bases: TGTGCCAGCAGTTACTCGCGGGCTAGCGGTAAACAGTACTTC. It yields the protein CASSYSRASGKQYF.

The chain uses TRBV5-1 and TRBJ1-1; TRBD1 is a possible D gene (6 bases). Germline CDR1 is SGHRS and CDR2 is YFSETQ. The CDR3 spans 13 residues. The ends were cut back, 5 bases at V and 0 bases at J, with 8 bases in the middle. Written as DNA, the CDR3 is TGCGCCAGCAGACAGGGACTGAACACTGAAGCTTTCTTT. Its translation is CASRQGLNTEAFF. Full variable domain (rest looked up from reference TRBV5-1 and TRBJ1-1): KAGVTQTPRYLIKTRGQQVTLSCSPISGHRSVSWYQQTPGQGLQFLFEYFSETQRNKGNFPGRFSGRQFSNSRSEMNVSTLELGDSALYLCASRQGLNTEAFFGQGTRLTVV.

This clone was recorded once. This sequence joins TRBV4-2 and TRBJ2-5; D is unresolved. Trimming removed 5 bases from V and 4 bases from J, with 5 bases in between. CDR3 length: 11 residues. Per the germline V gene, CDR1 is LGHNA and CDR2 is YNFKEQ. The CDR3 DNA sequence: TGTGCCAGCAGCACCCGAGAGACCCAGTACTTC. Translated: CASSTRETQYF.

The CDR3 coding sequence is TGCAGTGCTTCCACGGAACCCCAGCATTTT. Translation gives CSASTEPQHF. The genes are TRBV20-1 and TRBJ1-5; no definite D call. Trimming took 5 bases from V and 10 from J, leaving 9 bases between them. The V gene's germline CDR1 is DFQATT and CDR2 SNEGSKA (reference sequence). This CDR3 region has 10 residues.

V and J are TRBV18 and TRBJ2-7; tentatively, D is TRBD2 (6 bases). This CDR3 is built from 14 residues. The V and J ends lost 8 bases and 3 bases respectively, with 17 bases between them. Germline CDR1 reads KGHSH; CDR2 reads LQKENI. The CDR3 sequence: CASANRGLNYEQYF. CDR3 nucleotides: TGTGCCAGCGCCAACCGGGGACTGAACTACGAGCAGTACTTC.

This rearrangement joins TRBV7-9 to TRBJ2-2; 8 bases align to TRBD2. Germline values: CDR1 SEHNR, CDR2 FQNEAQ (reference sequence). This CDR3 has 16 amino acids. V was pared by 1 base and J by 1 base, with 2 bases of the junction left unmatched. CDR3 in DNA: TGTGCCAGCAGCTTAGGGCTAGCGGGGAACACCGGGGAGCTGTTTTTT. Residues: CASSLGLAGNTGELFF. The full variable domain, with the rest looked up from reference TRBV7-9 and TRBJ2-2, is DTGVSQNPRHKITKRGQNVTFRCDPISEHNRLYWYRQTLGQGPEFLTYFQNEAQLEKSRLLSDRFSAERPKGSFSTLEIQRTEQGDSAMYLCASSLGLAGNTGELFFGEGSRLTVL.

This clone has only a few counts. V is TRBV21-1 and J is TRBJ1-5; TRBD1 is taken as the D call from the table, unchecked against the DNA. TRBV21-1 is a recognized pseudogene. The CDR3 spans 14 residues. CDR3 coding DNA: TGTGCCAGCGGACGTACAGGCCCCAATCAGCCCCAGCATTTT. It yields the protein CASGRTGPNQPQHF.

Only a few counts were recorded for this clone. The CDR3 loop is CASSLVGNYGYTF. In DNA, the CDR3 is TGTGCCAGCAGCCTCGTCGGGAACTATGGCTACACCTTC. The chain joins TRBV7-9 to TRBJ1-2; D ambiguous. CDR3 length: 13 residues. V lost 5 bases and J 2 bases, leaving 9 bases between the germline ends. Germline V gene sequence: CDR1 SEHNR, CDR2 FQNEAQ (reference sequence).

The table lists this clone with a count of one. This chain joins TRBV29-1 and TRBJ1-2; unclear D gene. Trimming removed 4 bases at V and 7 bases at J, with 13 bases between. The CDR3 has 12 amino acids. Germline lookup yields CDR1 SQVTM and CDR2 ANQGSEA. CDR3 loop: CSVGQGWGGYTF. The CDR3 coding sequence is TGCAGCGTTGGTCAAGGTTGGGGTGGCTACACCTTC.